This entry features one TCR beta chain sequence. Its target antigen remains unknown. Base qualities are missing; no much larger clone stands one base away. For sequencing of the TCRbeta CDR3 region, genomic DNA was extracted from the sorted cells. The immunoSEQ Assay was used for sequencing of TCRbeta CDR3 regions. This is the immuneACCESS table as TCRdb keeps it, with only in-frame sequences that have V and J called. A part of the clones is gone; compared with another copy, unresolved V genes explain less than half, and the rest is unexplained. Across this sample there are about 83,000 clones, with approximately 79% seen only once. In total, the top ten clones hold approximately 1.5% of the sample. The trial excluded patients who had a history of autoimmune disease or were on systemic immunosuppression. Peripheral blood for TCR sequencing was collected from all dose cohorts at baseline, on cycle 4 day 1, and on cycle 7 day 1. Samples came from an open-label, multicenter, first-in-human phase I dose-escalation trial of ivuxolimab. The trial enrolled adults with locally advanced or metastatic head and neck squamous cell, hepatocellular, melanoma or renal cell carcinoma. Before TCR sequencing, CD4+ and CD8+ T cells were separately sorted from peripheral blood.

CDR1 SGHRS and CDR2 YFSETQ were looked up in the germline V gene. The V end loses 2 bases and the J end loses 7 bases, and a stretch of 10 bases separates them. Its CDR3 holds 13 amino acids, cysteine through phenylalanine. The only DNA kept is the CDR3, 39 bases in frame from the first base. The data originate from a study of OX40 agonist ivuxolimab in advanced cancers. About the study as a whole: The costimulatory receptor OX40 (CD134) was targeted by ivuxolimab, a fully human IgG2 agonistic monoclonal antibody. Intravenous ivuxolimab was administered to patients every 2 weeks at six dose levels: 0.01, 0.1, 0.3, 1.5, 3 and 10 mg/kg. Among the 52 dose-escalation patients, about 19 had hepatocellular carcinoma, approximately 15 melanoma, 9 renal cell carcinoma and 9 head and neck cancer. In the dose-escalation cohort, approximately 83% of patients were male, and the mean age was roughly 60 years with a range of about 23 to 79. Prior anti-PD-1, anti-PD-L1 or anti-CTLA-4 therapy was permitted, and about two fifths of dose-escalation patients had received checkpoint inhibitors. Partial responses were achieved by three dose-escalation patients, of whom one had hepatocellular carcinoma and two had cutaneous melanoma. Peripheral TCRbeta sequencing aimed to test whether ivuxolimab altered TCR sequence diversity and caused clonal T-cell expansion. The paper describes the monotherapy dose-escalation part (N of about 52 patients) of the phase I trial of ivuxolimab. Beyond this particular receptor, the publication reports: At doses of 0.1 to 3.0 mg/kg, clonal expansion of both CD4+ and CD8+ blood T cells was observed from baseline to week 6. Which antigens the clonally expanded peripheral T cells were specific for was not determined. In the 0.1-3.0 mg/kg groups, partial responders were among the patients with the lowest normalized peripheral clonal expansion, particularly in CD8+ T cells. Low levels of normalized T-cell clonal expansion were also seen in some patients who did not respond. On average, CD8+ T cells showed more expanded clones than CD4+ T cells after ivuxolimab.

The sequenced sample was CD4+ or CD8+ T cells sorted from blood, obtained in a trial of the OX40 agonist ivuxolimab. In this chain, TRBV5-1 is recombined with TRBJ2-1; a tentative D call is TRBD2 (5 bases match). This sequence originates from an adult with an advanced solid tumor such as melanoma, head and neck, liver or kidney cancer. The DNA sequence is TGCGCCAGCAGCTTTGAGGGTTTGAATGAGCAGTTCTTC. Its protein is CASSFEGLNEQFF.